What follows describes a single T cell receptor (beta chain). Antigen specificity is unknown. The source of the sample is a study of shared clonotypes between healthy human individuals. Study-wide results and caveats: All-four-donor shared clonotypes had higher generation probabilities than non-shared clonotypes did.

Naive CD8 populations comprised CD45RO-negative cells positively selected for CCR7, excluding terminally differentiated effector memory CD45RA+ cells. All donors were Caucasian adults living in Nashville, Tennessee. Using immunoSEQ multiplex PCR, the repertoire was profiled, and TCRdb retains in-frame clones only, with some absent. The repertoire has about 2.1 million clones, roughly 91% of them found once; the top ten carry over 1.5%. The sequence came from a man aged 18 to 30 in good health. Some clones in this sample may be carry-over from other donors' samples. Sequenced input: naive CD8+ T cells from PBMCs.

CDR3 sequence reads: CASSYPLGGASYNEQFF. The CDR3 DNA sequence: TGTGCCAGCAGCTACCCTCTGGGCGGCGCCTCCTACAATGAGCAGTTCTTC. The chain carries TRBV7-9 and TRBJ2-1; no clear D gene. Trimming pared 4 bases from V and 0 bases from J, leaving 16 bases between. CDR3 size: 17 residues. CDR1 is SEHNR and CDR2 is FQNEAQ in the germline V gene (reference sequence).